The entry that follows covers one TCR beta chain sequence. The data are from a study of monozygotic twins with inflammatory bowel disease. From the 5' RACE reads, TCRdb lists one entry per CDR3 protein and no DNA. The sample has some 330,000 distinct CDR3 sequences; the top ten hold 5.6%. CDR1 and CDR2 (germline): LGHDT, YNNKEL (reference sequence). The length of the CDR3 is 13 residues. This chain joins TRBV3-1 and TRBJ2-1. The clonotype comes from a human donor with ulcerative colitis or Crohn's disease, or a healthy co-twin of an affected twin (not recorded which). What was sequenced was blood. The CDR3 sequence: CASSQDLAPKQFF.